This TCR beta chain derives from a study of T cells in Graves' hyperthyroidism and ophthalmopathy. Study-wide findings and caveats: Most thyroid clonotypes expanded above 0.001 appeared in blood too. The model's output predicted ophthalmopathy at a median of 6.5 months prior to onset.

Amplification yielded TCR beta CDR3 regions, with RNA transcripts as the source. The HTBI primer set served for first-round RT-PCR of the TCR CDR3. TCRdb used MiXCR to reprocess the multiplex PCR reads, holding one entry per CDR3 protein. The table records around 340,000 distinct CDR3 sequences, 15% to 20% of them present only once. The definition of stable Graves' hyperthyroidism was no ophthalmopathy progression within 18 months. The CDR3 contains 16 residues. The V end lost 5 bases, the J end lost 6 bases, and 20 bases lay between the germline ends. As concerns this clonotype: Its antigen is unknown.

Sequenced sample: blood. This TCR came from a woman aged 45-65 years with Graves' hyperthyroidism. V usage is TRBV12-3 or TRBV12-4 and J usage is TRBJ2-1, with a possible D match to TRBD1 (5 bases). This CDR3 is CASSLGAALSSNEQFF. The CDR3 region has the DNA TGTGCCAGCAGTCTTGGGGCCGCCCTGAGTTCCAATGAGCAGTTCTTC.